The rows below give T cell receptor beta chains drawn from one sample of a study of T cell responses to AZD1222 COVID-19 vaccine. This table comes from immunoSEQ multiplex PCR, and its TCRdb copy is limited to in-frame clones, with some not included. In the table there are 150,000 to 200,000 clones, around 94% of which are singletons. The sequences come from peripheral blood, collected 28 days after the second AZD1222 dose. All receptors derive from an adult who received the AZD1222 COVID-19 vaccine. Both conserved end residues are part of each CDR3. A D gene is named only where the DNA matches it firmly.

d_gene | j_gene | v_gene | len | CDR3aa
. | TRBJ2-5 | TRBV20-1 | 13 | CSASLASEETQYF
. | TRBJ1-2 | TRBV2 | 13 | CASSEMAYGGYTF
. | TRBJ1-1 | TRBV28 | 13 | CASSYFRVTEAFF
. | TRBJ2-7 | TRBV6-1 | 16 | CASSEPLWPIDSEQYF
. | TRBJ1-1 | TRBV5-8 | 13 | CASIGGTNTEAFF
. | TRBJ2-2 | TRBV2 | 13 | CAVKGLVLGELFF
. | TRBJ1-3 | TRBV3-1/TRBV3-2 | 14 | CASSQAVGGNTIYF
. | TRBJ2-7 | TRBV6-5 | 15 | CASSKRDPTIHEQYF
. | TRBJ1-4 | TRBV28 | 14 | CASSPPATREKLFF
. | TRBJ1-3 | TRBV28 | 15 | CASSFGSPLGNTIYF
. | TRBJ2-1 | TRBV28 | 11 | CASSWRSEQFF
TRBD2 | TRBJ2-1 | TRBV6-5 | 15 | CASSSTSGGFNEQFF
TRBD2 | TRBJ2-3 | TRBV28 | 18 | CASSFLPIAGGGTDTQYF
TRBD1 | TRBJ1-5 | TRBV3-1/TRBV3-2 | 16 | CASSQWTGSSNQPQHF
. | TRBJ1-4 | TRBV19 | 14 | CASSIIASNEKLFF
. | TRBJ1-4 | TRBV27 | 14 | CASSLSMANEKLFF
. | TRBJ1-3 | TRBV29-1 | 13 | CSVVGGSGNTIYF
. | TRBJ2-7 | TRBV19 | 13 | CASRSGQSYEQYF
. | TRBJ1-1 | TRBV12-3/TRBV12-4 | 13 | CASSFRGRAEAFF
TRBD1 | TRBJ2-7 | TRBV11-2 | 15 | CASSSARTGAYEQYF
. | TRBJ2-7 | TRBV18 | 12 | CASSPGTYEQYF
. | TRBJ1-2 | TRBV3-1/TRBV3-2 | 16 | CASSQAGQSTRWGYTF